The 24 T cell receptor beta chains below all came from one sample that was sequenced in a study of post-analysis software for immune sequencing data. The antigens of these receptors remain unknown. TCR beta libraries were prepared from cDNA with unique molecular identifiers. From the PCR reads, TCRdb called clonotypes with MiXCR, one entry per CDR3 protein. Of some 690,000 distinct CDR3 sequences listed, around 27% are singletons. Whole-study results and caveats: Controls had lower frequencies than patients of a handful of TRBV segments, which included TRBV5-6, TRBV5-1 and TRBV20-1.

The material sequenced was blood. The receptor source for this set is a girl under 18 with multiple sclerosis.

The V gene is TRBV7-2, the J gene TRBJ2-1; TRBD2 matches 9 bases. The CDR3 runs to 16 residues. The ends lost 2 bases at V and 7 bases at J; junction bases unmatched: 9. Germline assignment: CDR1 SGHTA and CDR2 FQGNSA. In DNA form, the CDR3 reads TGTGCCAGCAGCTTAAATGCGGGAGCGGGGGGAAATGAGCAGTTCTTC. As protein: CASSLNAGAGGNEQFF.

The chain has TRBV9 and TRBJ2-3; 8 nucleotides line up with TRBD1. V shed 0 bases, J shed 6 bases, and the junction held 6 bases outside the gene matches. This CDR3 spans 15 amino acids. The germline V gene has CDR1 SGDLS and CDR2 YYNGEE. CDR3 coding DNA: TGTGCCAGCAGCGTAGCGAACAGGGGGAAGGATACGCAGTATTTT. The encoded protein is CASSVANRGKDTQYF.

The chain joins TRBV12-3 or TRBV12-4 to TRBJ1-1, with a weak D call TRBD1 (6 bases). V lost 5 bases to trimming and J lost 1 base, with 14 bases between them. The CDR3 consists of 15 residues. The DNA of the CDR3 is TGTGCCAGCAGTAAGCGACAGGAAAGGAACACTGAAGCTTTCTTT. Its translation is CASSKRQERNTEAFF.

The chain uses TRBV27 and TRBJ1-5; TRBD1 matches at 10 bases. The V gene end was trimmed by 6 bases and the J gene end by 6 bases; junction bases not matched to a gene: 5. The length of the CDR3 is 14 residues. In germline, CDR1 is MNHEY, CDR2 SMNVEV (reference sequence). CDR3 bases: TGTGCCAGCAGGCCGGACAGGGGGATTCAGCCCCAGCATTTT. Amino acid sequence: CASRPDRGIQPQHF.

The chain carries TRBV5-6 and TRBJ1-5; D is undetermined. The CDR3 loop spans 16 amino acids. V dropped 5 bases and J dropped 4 bases, with 19 bases sitting between them. Germline CDR1 reads SGHDT; CDR2 reads YYEEEE. This chain's CDR3 is CASSRQASERNQPQHF. For the CDR3, the DNA is TGTGCCAGCAGTCGGCAGGCGAGTGAAAGGAATCAGCCCCAGCATTTT.

The chain uses TRBV29-1 and TRBJ1-2; no clear D gene. Germline V gene sequence: CDR1 SQVTM, CDR2 ANQGSEA. The V end was cut by 4 bases, the J end by 4 bases, with 10 bases between. The CDR3 has 12 amino acids. The CDR3 spells CSVAGWTYGYTF. The DNA for the CDR3 is TGCAGCGTTGCTGGGTGGACCTATGGCTACACCTTC.

The chain has TRBV29-1 and TRBJ2-6; no firm D call. CDR1 is SQVTM and CDR2 is ANQGSEA in the germline V gene. Between the trimmed V and J ends, which lost 6 bases and 2 bases, there was a span of 2 bases. CDR3 size: 11 residues. The CDR3 DNA sequence: TGCAGCGTCACTGGGGCCAACGTCCTGACTTTC. Its protein product is CSVTGANVLTF.

This clonotype was recorded a few times. The chain couples TRBV7-9 to TRBJ2-1; possibly TRBD2 for D (6 bases). V was trimmed by 8 bases and J by 6 bases, leaving 17 bases between them. This CDR3 is built from 14 residues. Germline CDR1 SEHNR, CDR2 FQNEAQ (reference sequence). This chain's CDR3 is CASQASAGPNEQFF. Written as DNA, the CDR3 is TGTGCCAGCCAGGCATCAGCGGGCCCCAATGAGCAGTTCTTC. Looking up the rest from reference TRBV7-9 and TRBJ2-1 gives the full variable domain: DTGVSQNPRHKITKRGQNVTFRCDPISEHNRLYWYRQTLGQGPEFLTYFQNEAQLEKSRLLSDRFSAERPKGSFSTLEIQRTEQGDSAMYLCASQASAGPNEQFFGPGTRLTVL.

Concerning this clonotype itself: A read error may explain this, as a much larger clone is one base away. V usage is TRBV5-5 and J usage is TRBJ2-1; no firm D call. The germline V and J ends were trimmed by 1 base and 10 bases, with 18 bases remaining between them. The CDR3 totals 15 residues. CDR1 and CDR2 from the germline V gene are SGHKS and YYEKEE (reference sequence). This CDR3 reads CASSLTFLAYYEQFF. The CDR3 DNA reads TGTGCCAGCAGCTTGACGTTCCTCGCTTACTACGAGCAGTTCTTC.

This clonotype has just a few counts. V and J are TRBV5-1 and TRBJ1-1; no definite D call. The CDR3 sequence is 13 residues long. Germline lookup yields CDR1 SGHRS and CDR2 YFSETQ. V was clipped by 4 bases and J by 5 bases, with 12 bases between them. This chain's CDR3 is CASSPPVRTEAFF. CDR3 DNA: TGCGCCAGCAGCCCCCCAGTAAGGACTGAAGCTTTCTTT.

This sequence joins TRBV29-1 and TRBJ2-2, with D possibly matching TRBD1 (6 bases). This CDR3 region has 15 residues. V lost 2 bases and J lost 4, with 14 bases in between. Germline values: CDR1 SQVTM, CDR2 ANQGSEA. CDR3 in DNA: TGCAGCGTTGAAATGGGGGCGCGCATCACCGGGGAGCTGTTTTTT. This encodes CSVEMGARITGELFF.

This clonotype was found once. One end of the junction is discordant with germline, which a read error may explain. The CDR3 spells CTSSVVSPYEQYF. CDR3 in DNA: TGTACCAGCAGTGTCGTCAGTCCCTACGAGCAGTACTTC. The chain uses TRBV28 and TRBJ2-5; unclear D gene. With the DNA end fitting TRBJ2-7 better, the J assignment may be wrong. CDR1 is MDHEN, CDR2 SYDVKM, per germline. This CDR3 spans 13 amino acids.

The chain links TRBV18 to TRBJ1-4; 7 positions match TRBD1. Losses at the gene ends were 4 bases for V and 7 bases for J; bases not matched to a gene: 6. This CDR3 is 14 amino acids long. Germline V CDR1 and CDR2: KGHSH, LQKENI. CDR3 nucleotide sequence: TGTGCCAGCTCACTTGACAGGGAGGCTGAAAAACTGTTTTTT. Translating gives CASSLDREAEKLFF.

This clonotype was found a few times. This chain uses TRBV13 with TRBJ2-5, with D tentatively TRBD1 or TRBD2 (5 bases each). V was clipped by 4 bases and J by 2 bases, with 11 bases between them. The CDR3 extends over 14 amino acids. The V gene's germline CDR1 is PRHDT and CDR2 FYEKMQ (reference sequence). The CDR3 sequence: CASSYWGSQETQYF. The CDR3 bases are TGTGCCAGCAGCTATTGGGGGAGTCAAGAGACCCAGTACTTC.

This chain uses TRBV7-9 with TRBJ2-3, with D perhaps TRBD1 or TRBD2 (5 bases each). The CDR3 sequence is 15 residues long. Trimming took off 5 bases at V and 2 bases at J, with 14 bases between the two ends. Looked up from germline, CDR1 is SEHNR and CDR2 is FQNEAQ (reference sequence). The CDR3 sequence is CASSRRDGITDTQYF. CDR3 bases: TGTGCCAGCAGCCGCCGGGACGGCATCACAGATACGCAGTATTTT.

This sequence joins TRBV2 and TRBJ2-4; D may be TRBD2 (5 bases). The length of the CDR3 is 13 residues. Trimming cost V 7 bases and J 5 bases, with 12 bases left between them. Germline V lookup: CDR1 SNHLY, CDR2 FYNNEI. In DNA form, the CDR3 reads TGTGCCAGCATTGCTGGGAGCGAAAACATTCAGTACTTC. It is translated as CASIAGSENIQYF.

The CDR3 nucleotides read TGTGCCAGCAGTGATGGGATGAAGGACACTGAAGCTTTCTTT. This sequence encodes CASSDGMKDTEAFF. This chain joins TRBV25-1 and TRBJ1-1; D unresolved. V lost 3 bases and J lost 3, with 11 bases in between. The CDR3 runs to 14 residues. Germline loops: CDR1 MGHDK, CDR2 SYGVNS.

The CDR3 DNA reads as TGTGCCAGCAGCATTAGCGGGAGCATCAACGAGCAGTACTTC. Amino acids: CASSISGSINEQYF. This sequence joins TRBV11-2 and TRBJ2-4; 9 bases line up with TRBD2. The end of the DNA aligns better with TRBJ2-7, so the J call may be wrong. The CDR3 contains 14 residues. Germline V gives CDR1 SGHAT, CDR2 FQNNGV.

With regard to this clonotype: The DNA is omitted, as the CDR3 cannot be located on it reliably, and the CDR3 follows TCRdb's listing. The chain recombines TRBV27 with TRBJ2-6. From germline, CDR1 is MNHEY and CDR2 SMNVEV (reference sequence). The CDR3 sequence runs 15 residues, both termini included. CDR3 sequence reads: CASSFWGTGANVLGF.

This clonotype was observed a handful of times. The rearrangement joins TRBV10-3 to TRBJ2-5, with D perhaps TRBD2 (7 bases). The CDR3 covers 15 residues. The germline gives CDR1 ENHRY, CDR2 SYGVKD. Between the trimmed V and J ends, which lost 3 bases and 5 bases, there was a span of 16 bases. In DNA form, the CDR3 reads TGTGCCATCAGTGATATTCGGGGGGCAGCGGAGACCCAGTACTTC. Amino acid sequence: CAISDIRGAAETQYF.

This chain links TRBV12-3 or TRBV12-4 with TRBJ2-4; 8 bases are a match to TRBD2. The assigned J gene may be wrong: the sequence end matches TRBJ2-7 better. This CDR3 region has 12 residues. The CDR3 sequence is CASSFREGEQYF. DNA of the CDR3: TGTGCCAGCAGCTTCCGGGAGGGCGAGCAGTACTTC.

This clonotype showed up just a few times. The gene calls are TRBV3-1 and TRBJ2-4, with TRBD2 identical over 7 bases. With 1 base clipped from V and 4 bases from J, the junction kept 1 base outside the gene matches. CDR3 length: 14 amino acids. Germline-derived CDR1 and CDR2 are LGHDT and YNNKEL (reference sequence). The CDR3 sequence: CASSQASGKNIQYF. As DNA, the CDR3 is TGTGCCAGCAGCCAAGCTAGCGGTAAAAACATTCAGTACTTC. Complete variable domain (other parts from reference TRBV3-1 and TRBJ2-4): DTAVSQTPKYLVTQMGNDKSIKCEQNLGHDTMYWYKQDSKKFLKIMFSYNNKELIINETVPNRFSPKSPDKAHLNLHINSLELGDSAVYFCASSQASGKNIQYFGAGTRLSVL.

In this sample, this clonotype turned up a few times. The chain combines TRBV9 with TRBJ1-4, with D uncertain. CDR1 is SGDLS and CDR2 is YYNGEE in the germline V gene. V shed 2 bases and J shed 3 bases, with 8 bases lying between them. The CDR3 is made up of 14 amino acids. CDR3 protein: CASSVSMANEKLFF. Here the CDR3 DNA reads TGTGCCAGCAGCGTCTCCATGGCTAATGAAAAACTGTTTTTT.

This rearrangement joins TRBV11-2 to TRBJ2-7, with 9 bases identical to TRBD1. The V gene end was trimmed by 5 bases and the J gene end by 2 bases; junction bases not matched to a gene: 10. The CDR3 sequence is 16 residues long. Germline-derived CDR1 and CDR2 are SGHAT and FQNNGV. The CDR3 DNA reads as TGTGCCAGCAGCCCTGGGACAGGGAAGAGTGCCTACGAGCAGTACTTC. This translates into CASSPGTGKSAYEQYF.